This T cell receptor beta chain came from a study of T cell repertoires in cytomegalovirus infection. Across the whole study: Recently identified HLA-C-restricted CMV epitopes and well-studied HLA-B-restricted CMV epitopes were used by the study. Indications of both CMV infection and matching HLA type were provided by public TCR beta signatures.

TCRdb analysed the reads with MiXCR anew, one entry per CDR3 protein. Of roughly 800,000 distinct CDR3 sequences listed, about 29% are singletons. Overall study results and limits: Carriage of CMV together with the relevant HLA was identifiable through cumulative public TCR beta family frequency.

On this clonotype: Antigen: not known.

The receptor's source is a human donor in good health (CMV status not recorded). Some clones in this sample may be carry-over from other donors' samples. Sequenced material: cultured CD8+ T cells from PBMCs, taken from culture after CMV antigen stimulation.

CDR3 loop: CASSSRDRGPYEQYF. In nucleotides, the CDR3 is TGTGCCAGCAGCTCCCGGGACAGGGGGCCCTACGAGCAGTACTTC. The genes are TRBV11-2 and TRBJ2-7; 12 bases fit TRBD1. Trimming at V came to 4 bases and at J to 2 bases, leaving 3 bases not matched to a gene. CDR1 is SGHAT, CDR2 FQNNGV, per germline. The CDR3 runs to 15 residues. Drawing the rest from reference TRBV11-2 and TRBJ2-7, the complete variable domain is EAGVAQSPRYKIIEKRQSVAFWCNPISGHATLYWYQQILGQGPKLLIQFQNNGVVDDSQLPKDRFSAERLKGVDSTLKIQPAKLEDSAVYLCASSSRDRGPYEQYFGPGTRLTVT.